A single T cell receptor beta chain is shown here with its context. There is no known antigen for this receptor. No much larger clone exists at a distance of one base, and base qualities are not known. V and J are truncated by 6 bases and 8 bases respectively, leaving an intervening sequence of 23 bases. CDR1 and CDR2 are drawn from the germline V gene: SNHLY, FYNNEI. The CDR3 goes from the cysteine to the phenylalanine over 17 residues. CDR3 DNA only is kept here, 51 bases in frame from base 1. The record originates from a study of naive and memory T cell subsets listed by TCRdb under 2017. In terms of the full investigation: The figure summarizing these samples reported ten or so blood donors, 7 tuberculin skin test biopsies and 3 saline control biopsies. PCR2 was typically performed as a SYBR Green qPCR that was stopped at a set threshold, although end-point PCR (around 6 cycles) could be used instead for low-input samples. The paper as a whole reports these results and caveats: The potential sensitivity of the RNA-based method to TCR transcript changes with T cell activation and differentiation was acknowledged.

The study reported a robust and sensitive protocol to amplify, sequence and analyze TCRs, based on 3' ligation of a UMI-containing oligonucleotide to TCR cDNA. For whole blood analysis, roughly 2.5 ml of peripheral blood was drawn from adult healthy volunteers into Tempus tubes, and RNA was extracted according to the manufacturer's instructions. Total RNA was treated with RQ1 DNase, without cell sorting, prior to reverse transcription, with an input of roughly 1 to 1000 ng being targeted. Libraries were prepared from skin biopsies and whole blood to test how robust the pipeline was in samples where T cells are a minority population. Library method: 5' RACE. The ligated cDNA was amplified in four rounds of PCR with nested alpha and beta constant region primers together with the SP2 primer. TCR RNA was reverse transcribed with SuperScript IV using alpha and beta constant region primers for the blood and skin samples. Using T4 RNA ligase 1, an oligonucleotide carrying both the Illumina SP2 primer and a UMI was ligated onto the 3' end of the cDNA. The 12-nucleotide UMI was composed of two random hexamers separated by an eight-base spacer, which was included to prevent hairpin formation. From the second PCR onward, TCR alpha and beta chain libraries were processed separately, and dual indexing was applied for multiplexing. After pooling, the indexed libraries were analyzed by capillary electrophoresis and sequenced on either an Illumina MiSeq or NextSeq. To boost base diversity and improve cluster recognition, PhiX DNA at about 4.5-7% was spiked into the libraries. In the source study's methods: Demultiplexor pulled UMIs out of read 2, joined the UMIs with the TCR sequence from read 1, and separated reads according to sample indices. V and J genes and V-J junctions were identified by Decombinator, and each TCR was assigned a five-part identifier that included V and J deletions. Collapsinator used UMIs to correct sequencing errors and PCR amplification heterogeneity, producing a UMI-based abundance for each TCR. CDR3Translator turned identifiers into nucleotide sequence, translated that sequence into amino acids, and pulled out CDR3 regions based on terminal motifs. Error-corrected counts of alpha and beta TCRs from blood and skin were compared after being normalized to the amount of input RNA. TCRdb applied fastp at Q25 and MiXCR to the public reads, then kept only in-frame beta chains. Each record represents a unique CDR3 protein, reported with the most common genes and DNA among its rows. The V and J calls follow TCRdb's processing rather than the paper's. The sample has about 48,000 distinct CDR3 sequences on record, 4% to 5% of them singletons. In total, the top ten clones hold more than 0.75% of the sample.

The sequence joins TRBV2 to TRBJ1-6; the D region possibly corresponds to TRBD1 (5 bases align). The sequence derives from a female donor in good health. The CDR3 region reads CASRPSGRGILDSPLHF. The base sequence is TGTGCCAGCAGGCCCTCGGGGCGGGGTATATTGGATTCACCCCTCCACTTT.